These 22 T cell receptor beta chains originate from one sample sequenced in a study of blood T cell repertoires in COVID-19. Clones were read by immunoSEQ multiplex PCR, and TCRdb kept only the in-frame ones, dropping some. The table includes about 21,000 clones, roughly 85% detected once. Sequences were obtained from peripheral blood. These receptors were taken from a human donor with active COVID-19. The donor label of this sample is uncertain.

This chain joins TRBV11-2 and TRBJ1-1, with TRBD1 as a possible D gene (5 bases). The CDR3 is made up of 14 amino acids. The germline V gene has CDR1 SGHAT and CDR2 FQNNGV. Trimming shortened V by 5 bases and J by 4 bases, and 14 bases separated the two germline ends. The chain's CDR3 is CASSPYGGGTEAFF. CDR3 in DNA: TGTGCCAGCAGCCCATACGGGGGAGGCACTGAAGCTTTCTTT.

The V gene is TRBV7-9, the J gene TRBJ2-7; tentatively, D is TRBD1 (6 bases). CDR3 length: 16 amino acids. The germline V and J ends were trimmed by 5 bases and 1 base, with 18 bases remaining between them. Germline V gene data show CDR1 as SEHNR and CDR2 as FQNEAQ (reference sequence). In DNA, the CDR3 is TGTGCCAGCAGCCCCAGGGGTGGCCTCTCTTCCTACGAGCAGTACTTC. Protein: CASSPRGGLSSYEQYF. Looking up the rest from reference TRBV7-9 and TRBJ2-7 gives the full variable domain: DTGVSQNPRHKITKRGQNVTFRCDPISEHNRLYWYRQTLGQGPEFLTYFQNEAQLEKSRLLSDRFSAERPKGSFSTLEIQRTEQGDSAMYLCASSPRGGLSSYEQYFGPGTRLTVT.

The chain carries TRBV7-3 and TRBJ2-6; tentatively, D is TRBD2 (6 bases). Per the germline V gene, CDR1 is SGHTA and CDR2 is FQGTGA. Trimming shortened V by 0 bases and J by 2 bases, and 8 bases separated the two germline ends. The CDR3 has 16 amino acids. The CDR3 region is CASSLTGGTGANVLTF. CDR3 nucleotide sequence: TGTGCCAGCAGCTTAACGGGCGGGACTGGGGCCAACGTCCTGACTTTC.

CDR3 in DNA: TGTGCCAGCAGTTACGGGCCAGGGGGACGAGGCTACACCTTC. Amino acids: CASSYGPGGRGYTF. V and J are TRBV6-5 and TRBJ1-2, with 7 bases fitting TRBD1. V trimming: 2 bases; J trimming: 8 bases; junction bases outside the gene matches: 8. The CDR3 sequence is 14 residues long. The germline CDR1 and CDR2 sequences are MNHEY and SVGAGI.

The chain uses TRBV7-2 and TRBJ1-2; D remains unclear. This CDR3 is 18 amino acids long. Germline CDR1 SGHTA, CDR2 FQGNSA. The germline V and J ends were trimmed by 1 base and 2 bases, with 20 bases remaining between them. This CDR3 is CASSLGWEGSSPNYGYTF. DNA for the CDR3: TGTGCCAGCAGCTTAGGGTGGGAGGGATCATCGCCAAACTATGGCTACACCTTC.

This sequence joins TRBV6-1 and TRBJ1-4, with no clear D. V lost 2 bases to trimming and J lost 1 base, with 8 bases between them. The germline CDR1 and CDR2 sequences are MNHNS and SASEGT. The CDR3 is 15 residues long. The CDR3 loop reads CASSESAKTNEKLFF. CDR3 DNA: TGTGCCAGCAGTGAAAGCGCCAAAACTAATGAAAAACTGTTTTTT.

This chain joins TRBV28 and TRBJ2-7; D uncertain. Trimming removed 6 bases from V and 0 bases from J, with 6 bases in between. Per germline, CDR1 MDHEN and CDR2 SYDVKM. The CDR3 is 12 amino acids. Written as DNA, the CDR3 is TGTGCCAGCAGCCTTGTCTCCTACGAGCAGTACTTC. Its translation: CASSLVSYEQYF.

This clone turned up a few times. This chain uses TRBV5-6 with TRBJ2-7, with 9 bases that match TRBD1. Germline values: CDR1 SGHDT, CDR2 YYEEEE. This CDR3 is 15 amino acids long. Trimming at V came to 0 bases and at J to 0 bases, leaving 1 base not matched to a gene. In DNA form, the CDR3 reads TGTGCCAGCAGCTTGGTGGACAGGGGCTCCTACGAGCAGTACTTC. The encoded protein is CASSLVDRGSYEQYF.

V and J are TRBV7-3 and TRBJ2-7; 7 bases match TRBD1. The V gene's germline CDR1 is SGHTA and CDR2 FQGTGA. J gave up 4 bases and V 1 base, and 4 bases lay outside the gene matches. This CDR3 spans 14 amino acids. The CDR3 DNA follows: TGTGCCAGCAGCTTAAGTGCAGGGGGATACGAGCAGTACTTC. Translation: CASSLSAGGYEQYF.

The J gene is TRBJ2-7, the V gene TRBV2, with 9 bases matching TRBD2. The CDR3 has 14 amino acids. CDR1 is SNHLY and CDR2 is FYNNEI in the germline V gene. V lost 7 bases and J lost 3; bases outside the gene matches: 7. CDR3 sequence reads: CASKDGGGVYEQYF. CDR3 DNA sequence: TGTGCCAGCAAAGACGGCGGGGGGGTCTACGAGCAGTACTTC.

The chain combines TRBV11-2 with TRBJ2-7; no clear D. This CDR3 comprises 13 residues. V lost 3 bases and J 1 base, leaving 7 bases between the germline ends. Germline assignment: CDR1 SGHAT and CDR2 FQNNGV. CDR3 DNA sequence: TGTGCCAGCAGCTTTTCTAGTTCCTACGAGCAGTACTTC. The encoded protein is CASSFSSSYEQYF.

The CDR3 loop is CASSPPGTSGGGELFF. In nucleotides, the CDR3 is TGTGCCAGCAGCCCCCCCGGTACTAGCGGGGGCGGGGAGCTGTTTTTT. The V and J genes are TRBV7-3 and TRBJ2-2; 11 bases line up with TRBD2. The CDR3 spans 16 residues. Per germline, CDR1 SGHTA and CDR2 FQGTGA. Germline trimming cut 5 bases from V and 7 bases from J; bases unmatched to any gene: 9.

The chain is built from TRBV10-2 and TRBJ2-7; D is perhaps TRBD1 (6 bases). The CDR3 extends over 13 amino acids. Trimming cost V 6 bases and J 2 bases, with 11 bases left between them. Germline lookup yields CDR1 WSHSY and CDR2 SAAADI. CDR3 coding DNA: TGCGCCAGCAGCGAAGGGACACCCTACGAGCAGTACTTC. It yields the protein CASSEGTPYEQYF.

The rearrangement links TRBV6-2 or TRBV6-3 to TRBJ2-3; weak D call: TRBD1 (7 bases). CDR1 MNHEY and CDR2 SVGEGT come from the germline V gene. Trimming removed 5 bases from V and 5 bases from J, with 14 bases in between. The CDR3 covers 14 residues. The CDR3 protein is CASSPGGGGDTQYF. The CDR3 DNA is TGTGCCAGCAGTCCAGGGGGAGGTGGAGATACGCAGTATTTT.

This clone was seen a single time. The chain carries TRBV4-2 and TRBJ2-6, with 14 bases matching TRBD2. The CDR3 consists of 17 residues. V shed 6 bases and J 2 bases; nucleotides not matched to a gene: 3. Germline V gene lookup returns CDR1 LGHNA and CDR2 YNFKEQ. The chain's CDR3 is CASSETSGRAGANVLTF. Here the CDR3 DNA reads TGTGCCAGCAGTGAGACTAGCGGGAGGGCTGGGGCCAACGTCCTGACTTTC.

The chain joins TRBV12-5 to TRBJ2-1, with 7 bases identical to TRBD2. The CDR3 spans 14 residues. Germline V lookup: CDR1 LGHNT, CDR2 FRNRAP. V gave up 6 bases and J gave up 3 bases; unmatched junction bases: 5. This chain's CDR3 is CASGSGEHYNEQFF. The CDR3 nucleotides read TGTGCTAGTGGGAGCGGGGAACACTACAATGAGCAGTTCTTC.

The chain carries TRBV6-5 and TRBJ1-3, with D hard to call. The length of the CDR3 is 13 residues. Deletions cut 9 bases from V and 0 bases from J, with 9 bases between. Germline loops: CDR1 MNHEY, CDR2 SVGAGI. The CDR3 DNA follows: TGTGCCAGTGCTAGGCCCTCTGGAAACACCATATATTTT. It specifies CASARPSGNTIYF.

The gene calls are TRBV5-4 and TRBJ1-2; tentatively, D is TRBD1 (6 bases). The V end was cut by 4 bases, the J end by 6 bases, with 16 bases between. Germline lookup yields CDR1 SGHNT and CDR2 YYREEE (reference sequence). The CDR3 contains 14 residues. The CDR3 is CASSLAGAMDGYTF. The CDR3 DNA reads as TGTGCCAGCAGCCTTGCGGGGGCAATGGATGGCTACACCTTC. The full variable domain, rest sourced from reference TRBV5-4 and TRBJ1-2, is ETGVTQSPTHLIKTRGQQVTLRCSSQSGHNTVSWYQQALGQGPQFIFQYYREEENGRGNFPPRFSGLQFPNYSSELNVNALELDDSALYLCASSLAGAMDGYTFGSGTRLTVV.

The V call is TRBV6-5, the J call TRBJ1-2; possibly TRBD1 for D (5 bases). V was shortened by 7 bases and J by 3 bases, with 9 bases between the two germline ends. CDR3 size: 12 residues. Germline V CDR1 and CDR2: MNHEY, SVGAGI. This CDR3 is CASTVTDYGYTF. The CDR3, as DNA: TGTGCCAGCACCGTGACAGACTATGGCTACACCTTC.

The genes are TRBV7-9 and TRBJ2-5, with a possible D match to TRBD2 (6 bases). This CDR3 region has 14 residues. Germline V gene data show CDR1 as SEHNR and CDR2 as FQNEAQ (reference sequence). V was trimmed by 5 bases and J by 3 bases, leaving 13 bases between them. CDR3: CASSRGTAEETQYF. DNA of the CDR3: TGTGCCAGCAGCCGGGGGACGGCCGAAGAGACCCAGTACTTC. Filled out from reference TRBV7-9 and TRBJ2-5, the complete variable domain reads DTGVSQNPRHKITKRGQNVTFRCDPISEHNRLYWYRQTLGQGPEFLTYFQNEAQLEKSRLLSDRFSAERPKGSFSTLEIQRTEQGDSAMYLCASSRGTAEETQYFGPGTRLLVL.

Turning to this clone: The germline gene is not matched at one end of the junction; a read error may be the cause. This chain uses TRBV28 with TRBJ2-7; TRBD1 is a possible D gene (6 bases). This CDR3 spans 14 amino acids. CDR1 and CDR2 (germline): MDHEN, SYDVKM. DNA for the CDR3: TGTGCCACTGCTCCGGGGACATTTTCCTACGGGCAGTACTTC. As protein: CATAPGTFSYGQYF.

This chain links TRBV29-1 with TRBJ2-1; D perhaps matches TRBD2 (7 bases). V was cut by 8 bases and J by 5 bases, with 22 bases left in between. CDR1 SQVTM and CDR2 ANQGSEA come from the germline V gene. CDR3 size: 15 residues. CDR3 sequence reads: CSFSLGAGENNEQFF. The CDR3 DNA sequence: TGCAGCTTTTCCCTGGGGGCGGGAGAAAACAATGAGCAGTTCTTC.